By share, the clone carrying this T cell receptor beta chain counts as medium-sized. The antigen remains unidentified. The sorted Tregs were CD4+CD25+CD127-/low cells. Study-level findings and limits: The TCR gene usage of tumor memory CD4+ T cells clustered together with blood and lymph node memory CD4+ cells and with lymph node naive CD4+ cells. The larger-cohort validation was restricted to a single TCR beta V-J rearrangement rather than whole repertoires. Greatest tumor Treg TCR overlap was with tumor naive CD4+ cells.

CDR3 length: 14 residues. Trimming removed 6 bases at V and 1 base at J, with 10 bases between. Germline values: CDR1 SNHLY, CDR2 FYNNEI. Semi-nested PCR with Nested Universal Primer A followed constant-region reverse priming of full-length variable regions. TCRdb itself ran the 5' RACE reads through MiXCR, one entry per CDR3 protein. The data show more than 9,000 distinct CDR3 sequences, 15% to 20% seen once. Specimen: Tregs sorted from a lymph node. The genes are TRBV2 and TRBJ1-5; tentatively, D is TRBD1 (6 bases). This sequence was found in a female donor with breast cancer. This chain's CDR3 is CASRTDRSNQPQHF. CDR3 bases: TGTGCCAGCAGGACGGACAGAAGCAATCAGCCCCAGCATTTT.